These 19 T cell receptor beta chains were sequenced from one sample in a study of T cells after yellow fever vaccination. TCRdb processed the 5' RACE reads anew with MiXCR; each CDR3 protein has one entry. The table includes under 250,000 distinct CDR3 sequences, less than 8.5% detected once. Here the sequenced sample was CD4+ T cells sorted from PBMCs, taken 15 days after the yellow fever booster vaccination. The receptors were gathered from a man aged 25-40 years who received the YFV17D yellow fever vaccine.

This chain links TRBV4-1 with TRBJ2-5, with 8 bases that match TRBD2. This CDR3 has 16 amino acids. The V gene's germline CDR1 is MGHRA and CDR2 YSYEKL. Germline trimming cut 0 bases from V and 5 bases from J; bases unmatched to any gene: 8. CDR3: CASSQDSGLASETQYF. CDR3 coding DNA: TGCGCCAGCAGCCAAGATTCAGGACTAGCATCGGAGACCCAGTACTTC.

The chain is built from TRBV5-1 and TRBJ2-5; a possible D gene is TRBD1 (6 bases). V lost 5 bases to trimming and J lost 5 bases, with 16 bases between them. Germline V gives CDR1 SGHRS, CDR2 YFSETQ. The CDR3 is made up of 14 amino acids. The CDR3 DNA is TGCGCCAGCAGACACGGACAGCTTCGGGAGACCCAGTACTTC. Residues: CASRHGQLRETQYF. Looking up the rest from reference TRBV5-1 and TRBJ2-5 gives the full variable domain: KAGVTQTPRYLIKTRGQQVTLSCSPISGHRSVSWYQQTPGQGLQFLFEYFSETQRNKGNFPGRFSGRQFSNSRSEMNVSTLELGDSALYLCASRHGQLRETQYFGPGTRLLVL.

This clonotype was seen only a few times. The CDR3 loop is CASSPDRGGYEQYF. CDR3 in DNA: TGCGCCAGCAGCCCCGACAGGGGAGGGTACGAGCAGTACTTC. V is TRBV5-1 and J is TRBJ2-7, with TRBD1 as a possible D gene (8 bases). Trimming took 4 bases from V and 4 from J, leaving 15 bases between them. This CDR3 has 14 amino acids. From germline, CDR1 is SGHRS and CDR2 YFSETQ.

In the case of this clonotype: A much larger clonotype is one base distant, so this may be a read error. This sequence joins TRBV12-5 and TRBJ2-2; 7 nucleotides agree with TRBD2. V shed 8 bases and J 2 bases; nucleotides not matched to a gene: 8. The germline V gene encodes CDR1 LGHNT and CDR2 FRNRAP. The CDR3 covers 15 residues. The CDR3 DNA reads TGTGCTAGTAGTATCGGGACTATAAACACCGGGGAGCTGTTTTTT. It specifies CASSIGTINTGELFF.

The gene calls are TRBV18 and TRBJ2-2; 7 bases are shared with TRBD1. With V trimmed by 4 bases and J by 0 bases, 8 bases remained unmatched. Germline CDR1 and CDR2: KGHSH and LQKENI. The CDR3 length is 17 residues. The CDR3 is CASSLDWTGPNTGELFF. CDR3 in DNA: TGTGCCAGCTCACTCGACTGGACAGGTCCGAACACCGGGGAGCTGTTTTTT. The variable domain in full, with the rest retrieved from reference TRBV18 and TRBJ2-2, is NAGVMQNPRHLVRRRGQEARLRCSPMKGHSHVYWYRQLPEEGLKFMVYLQKENIIDESGMPKERFSAEFPKEGPSILRIQQVVRGDSAAYFCASSLDWTGPNTGELFFGEGSRLTVL.

This clonotype showed up just a few times. The chain employs TRBV19 and TRBJ2-3; 8 nucleotides agree with TRBD2. CDR3 size: 15 residues. V lost 11 bases to trimming and J lost 0 bases; unmatched junction nucleotides: 10. Germline V gene data show CDR1 as LNHDA and CDR2 as SQIVND (reference sequence). Written as DNA, the CDR3 is TGTGCCTCCCGGGCTAGCGGGCCAAGCACAGATACGCAGTATTTT. Its protein is CASRASGPSTDTQYF.

This clonotype was seen many times. The V gene is TRBV20-1, the J gene TRBJ2-7, with TRBD2 matching over 9 bases. The germline V gene encodes CDR1 DFQATT and CDR2 SNEGSKA (reference sequence). This CDR3 is built from 14 residues. J lost 6 bases, V lost 4 bases, and 10 bases had no gene match. The DNA for the CDR3 is TGCAGTGCTATCTTAGCGGGAGCCTATGGCGAGCAGTACTTC. Encoded protein: CSAILAGAYGEQYF.

The sample holds many counts of this clonotype. The chain couples TRBV18 to TRBJ2-1, with 10 bases matching TRBD2. V shed 4 bases, J shed 2 bases, and the junction held 2 bases outside the gene matches. This CDR3 spans 15 amino acids. Germline V gene lookup returns CDR1 KGHSH and CDR2 LQKENI. The chain's CDR3 is CASSRTSGAYNEQFF. The CDR3 DNA reads TGTGCCAGCTCACGGACTAGCGGAGCCTACAATGAGCAGTTCTTC.

The chain is built from TRBV20-1 and TRBJ1-3; 8 bases align to TRBD1. Germline CDR1 reads DFQATT; CDR2 reads SNEGSKA (reference sequence). CDR3 length: 16 residues. V lost 5 bases to trimming and J lost 2 bases; unmatched junction nucleotides: 11. CDR3 in amino acids: CSADDRGPSAGNTIYF. In DNA, the CDR3 is TGCAGTGCTGATGACAGGGGCCCCAGTGCTGGAAACACCATATATTTT.

This clonotype was counted a few times. This chain uses TRBV23-1 with TRBJ2-5, with D possibly being TRBD2 (6 bases). TRBV23-1 is an ORF; its function is uncertain. With 0 bases removed from V and 5 bases from J, the gap between germline ends came to 22 bases. This CDR3 region has 18 residues. The CDR3 DNA follows: TGCGCCAGCAGTCAATCGTTGGAGGGGACGAAATTTAGGGAGACCCAGTACTTC. This sequence encodes CASSQSLEGTKFRETQYF.

A few counts support this clonotype. J is TRBJ2-7 and V is TRBV20-1; 8 nucleotides align to TRBD2. CDR3 length: 16 amino acids. Unmatched junction bases numbered 16, after V lost 4 bases and J lost 5 bases. The germline CDR1 and CDR2 sequences are DFQATT and SNEGSKA (reference sequence). The CDR3 sequence is CSAKHWGSGKGNEQYF. CDR3 sequence (DNA): TGCAGTGCTAAACATTGGGGTAGCGGGAAGGGGAACGAGCAGTACTTC.

The sample holds a few counts of this clonotype. The rearrangement joins TRBV29-1 to TRBJ1-6, with TRBD1 identical over 10 bases. The CDR3 loop spans 13 amino acids. J was trimmed by 5 bases and V by 6 bases; bases with no gene match: 1. Germline assignment: CDR1 SQVTM and CDR2 ANQGSEA. The CDR3 DNA sequence: TGCAGCGTAGGACAGGGGGATAATTCACCCCTCCACTTT. This translates into CSVGQGDNSPLHF.

This clonotype has more than one count but fewer than ten. In DNA, the CDR3 is TGTGCCAGCAGGAGCAGGACTCCGCCGGGCTATGGCTACACCTTC. This translates into CASRSRTPPGYGYTF. The chain recombines TRBV12-3 or TRBV12-4 with TRBJ1-2; D unclear. Trimming removed 6 bases from V and 4 bases from J, with 18 bases in between. The CDR3 runs 15 residues.

This clonotype was found a few times. The chain couples TRBV10-3 to TRBJ2-5; TRBD1 might be the D (6 bases). This CDR3 has 13 amino acids. Germline V gives CDR1 ENHRY, CDR2 SYGVKD. With 6 bases removed from V and 4 bases from J, the gap between germline ends came to 12 bases. CDR3 sequence: CAISRTVGETQYF. CDR3 DNA: TGTGCCATCAGCCGGACAGTCGGAGAGACCCAGTACTTC.

V gene TRBV20-1 combines with J gene TRBJ2-5; D could derive from TRBD1 or TRBD2 (5 bases each). Germline CDR1 is DFQATT and CDR2 is SNEGSKA (reference sequence). V shed 1 base and J shed 2 bases, with 20 bases lying between them. The CDR3 sequence is 17 residues long. CDR3 amino acids: CSARVFGGYDLQETQYF. The DNA of the CDR3 is TGCAGTGCTAGAGTATTTGGGGGTTACGACCTTCAAGAGACCCAGTACTTC.

This sequence joins TRBV7-2 and TRBJ1-2; possible D gene TRBD1, 6 bases. CDR3 length equals 14 residues. The ends were cut back, 5 bases at V and 3 bases at J, with 13 bases in the middle. The germline gives CDR1 SGHTA, CDR2 FQGNSA. CDR3 bases: TGTGCCAGCAGCCTGGCGCCAGGGGACTATGGCTACACCTTC. It codes for CASSLAPGDYGYTF.

A note on this clonotype: Possible read error: a much larger clone is one base away. The J gene is TRBJ2-1, the V gene TRBV5-6; D might be TRBD2 (6 bases). The length of the CDR3 is 17 residues. V gave up 4 bases and J gave up 0 bases, with 17 bases separating them. Germline loops: CDR1 SGHDT, CDR2 YYEEEE. The DNA for the CDR3 is TGTGCCAGCAGCCCCGGGGGAGGCGACCTCTCCTACAATGAGCAGTTCTTC. Its protein is CASSPGGGDLSYNEQFF. Complete variable domain (other parts from reference TRBV5-6 and TRBJ2-1): DAGVTQSPTHLIKTRGQQVTLRCSPKSGHDTVSWYQQALGQGPQFIFQYYEEEERQRGNFPDRFSGHQFPNYSSELNVNALLLGDSALYLCASSPGGGDLSYNEQFFGPGTRLTVL.

Notes on this clonotype: Mismatch with germline at one junction end may stem from a read error. This chain uses TRBV12-3 or TRBV12-4 with TRBJ2-3; D may match TRBD1 or TRBD2 (5 bases each). The CDR3 covers 17 residues. The CDR3 coding sequence is TGTGCCAACAGTGGAACCGGGACCCAAGGTCGCACAGATACGCAGTATTTT. Translating it yields CANSGTGTQGRTDTQYF.

This clonotype came up many times. The rearrangement links TRBV12-3 or TRBV12-4 to TRBJ2-3; D is perhaps TRBD1 (7 bases). The length of the CDR3 is 16 residues. Trimming left V 2 bases short and J 4 bases short, with 16 bases between. CDR3 residues: CASSLIGGGAPDTQYF. DNA of the CDR3: TGTGCCAGCAGTTTAATTGGAGGGGGCGCACCAGATACGCAGTATTTT.